This T cell receptor (beta chain) originates from a study of T cell responses to AZD1222 COVID-19 vaccine. Points from the study as a whole: White British donors predominated, females outnumbered males, and clonal diversity was possibly underestimated.

The method was immunoSEQ multiplex PCR; TCRdb's version includes in-frame clones alone and lacks a portion of them. The table records approximately 150,000 clones, 70% to 90% of them present only once. As concerns this clone: Its target is unknown.

This CDR3 is 15 amino acids long. From germline, CDR1 is LNHDA and CDR2 SQIVND (reference sequence). V lost 4 bases to trimming and J lost 1 base, with 12 bases between them. The sequence was collected from an adult who received the AZD1222 COVID-19 vaccine. V usage is TRBV19 and J usage is TRBJ2-3; TRBD1 might be the D (5 bases). Sequenced here: peripheral blood, sampled 28 days after the second AZD1222 dose. CDR3 coding DNA: TGTGCCAGTAGTAAGGGGCGTTCGGGCACAGATACGCAGTATTTT. Translated: CASSKGRSGTDTQYF.